This T cell receptor (beta chain) was documented in a study of T cell changes during pregnancy in multiple sclerosis. V lost 5 bases and J lost 5, with 24 bases in between. Per germline, CDR1 SEHNR and CDR2 FQNEAQ (reference sequence). The CDR3 has 17 residues. Some clones are missing from TCRdb's copy, which holds only in-frame ones; the method was immunoSEQ multiplex PCR. The sample lists around 80,000 clones, 90% to 95% occurring once. Material: peripheral blood, obtained before pregnancy. The chain uses TRBV7-9 and TRBJ2-5, with D possibly TRBD2 on 6 matching bases. The receptor was derived from a female donor with multiple sclerosis, enrolled in a pregnancy study. CDR3 protein: CASSRDRGTPREETQYF. The CDR3 bases are TGTGCCAGCAGCCGCGACCGGGGGACTCCAAGAGAGGAGACCCAGTACTTC.